This entry lists 27 T cell receptor beta chains sequenced from one sample in a study of breast tumors, draining lymph nodes, adjacent tissues. Axillary draining lymph nodes of breast cancer patients supplied the node samples. TCRdb re-called the multiplex PCR reads with MiXCR, one entry per CDR3 protein. The table records 200,000 to 300,000 distinct CDR3 sequences, 30% to 35% of them present only once. Sequencing was performed on axillary lymph node tissue. All receptors come from a female donor with breast cancer. Some clones in this sample may be carry-over from other donors' samples.

This clonotype was seen at least ten times. The chain links TRBV7-2 to TRBJ2-5; 10 nucleotides match TRBD2. Germline assignment: CDR1 SGHTA and CDR2 FQGNSA. J was trimmed by 6 bases and V by 5 bases; bases with no gene match: 3. This CDR3 is 13 amino acids long. CDR3 residues: CASSPGLAQTQYF. CDR3 sequence (DNA): TGTGCCAGCAGCCCGGGACTAGCGCAGACCCAGTACTTC.

A note on this clonotype: A much larger clone differs from this one at a single base, so this may be a read error. The V gene is TRBV5-6, the J gene TRBJ2-7, with D perhaps TRBD1 or TRBD2 (5 bases each). The V and J ends lost 3 bases and 2 bases respectively, with 12 bases between them. The CDR3 consists of 14 residues. The germline V gene has CDR1 SGHDT and CDR2 YYEEEE. This CDR3 reads CASSSPGRTYEQYF. DNA of the CDR3: TGTGCCAGCAGCTCACCGGGACGGACCTACGAGCAGTACTTC.

In this sample, this clonotype turned up once. The chain employs TRBV29-1 and TRBJ1-2; D ambiguous. Trimming shortened V by 3 bases and J by 8 bases, and 10 bases separated the two germline ends. The germline gives CDR1 SQVTM, CDR2 ANQGSEA. This CDR3 region has 11 residues. CDR3 amino acids: CSVEGVVGYTF. The CDR3 DNA follows: TGCAGCGTTGAGGGAGTGGTCGGCTACACCTTC.

This clonotype has ten or more counts. The rearrangement links TRBV15 to TRBJ1-5; D uncertain. Germline V gives CDR1 LNHNV, CDR2 YYDKDF (reference sequence). V gave up 1 base and J gave up 5 bases, with 12 bases separating them. This CDR3 has 15 amino acids. This CDR3 reads CATSRVLGGDQPQHF. The CDR3 DNA is TGTGCCACCAGCAGAGTTCTGGGAGGCGATCAGCCCCAGCATTTT.

The table lists this clonotype with many counts. CDR3 sequence reads: CASSRGAPDSGNTIYF. CDR3 DNA sequence: TGCGCCAGCAGCCGGGGAGCCCCTGACTCGGGAAACACCATATATTTT. The V call is TRBV5-1, the J call TRBJ1-3; the D is unclear. The CDR3 totals 16 residues. V lost 4 bases and J lost 4, with 18 bases in between. Germline V gives CDR1 SGHRS, CDR2 YFSETQ.

In its sample, this clonotype was seen once. V gene TRBV24-1 combines with J gene TRBJ1-2; 7 bases agree with TRBD1. This CDR3 is 12 amino acids long. V gave up 12 bases and J gave up 3 bases; unmatched junction bases: 6. Germline CDR1 and CDR2: KGHDR and SFDVKD. CDR3 sequence: CAWTGSDYGYTF. The CDR3 region has the DNA TGTGCCTGGACAGGTTCCGACTATGGCTACACCTTC.

In this sample, this clonotype turned up many times. The gene calls are TRBV7-9 and TRBJ2-7; 8 bases map to TRBD1. Germline V gene data show CDR1 as SEHNR and CDR2 as FQNEAQ (reference sequence). This CDR3 comprises 15 residues. The trim removed 5 bases at V and 5 bases at J, leaving 11 bases unmatched. The CDR3 nucleotides are TGTGCCAGCAGCCTCCCGGCGACAGGGGTCCACGAGCAGTACTTC. Residues: CASSLPATGVHEQYF. Together with reference TRBV7-9 and TRBJ2-7, the CDR3 gives the full variable domain: DTGVSQNPRHKITKRGQNVTFRCDPISEHNRLYWYRQTLGQGPEFLTYFQNEAQLEKSRLLSDRFSAERPKGSFSTLEIQRTEQGDSAMYLCASSLPATGVHEQYFGPGTRLTVT.

This clonotype showed up many times. Here the CDR3 DNA reads TGTGCCAGCAGGATCCGGGACAGCAATCAGCCCCAGCATTTT. This gives the protein CASRIRDSNQPQHF. The chain links TRBV6-4 to TRBJ1-5; a possible D gene is TRBD1 (5 bases). V lost 6 bases and J 1 base, leaving 10 bases between the germline ends. The CDR3 consists of 14 residues. Germline V gene data show CDR1 as MRHNA and CDR2 as SNTAGT.

V and J are TRBV6-5 and TRBJ2-5; TRBD1 aligns across 10 bases. V shed 5 bases and J 6 bases; nucleotides not matched to a gene: 6. From germline, CDR1 is MNHEY and CDR2 SVGAGI. The CDR3 is made up of 14 amino acids. CDR3 DNA sequence: TGTGCCAGCAGTCCCCGGGACAGGGGTAAGACCCAGTACTTC. Its translation: CASSPRDRGKTQYF.

This clonotype was detected many times. V and J are TRBV5-1 and TRBJ2-3; D call uncertain. Trimming cost V 0 bases and J 6 bases, with 8 bases left between them. The CDR3 is 13 amino acids. Germline lookup yields CDR1 SGHRS and CDR2 YFSETQ. The DNA of the CDR3 is TGCGCCAGCAGCTTGGGGGAATTGGATACGCAGTATTTT. This encodes CASSLGELDTQYF.

Ten or more counts support this clonotype. The chain links TRBV2 to TRBJ2-3; tentatively, D is TRBD2 (5 bases). This CDR3 spans 13 amino acids. Trimming cost V 4 bases and J 6 bases, with 11 bases left between them. Germline CDR1 SNHLY, CDR2 FYNNEI. CDR3 bases: TGTGCCAGCAGTGGGATAGGCGGGGATACGCAGTATTTT. Amino acid sequence: CASSGIGGDTQYF.

This chain joins TRBV5-1 and TRBJ2-7, with 7 positions matching TRBD1. CDR1 is SGHRS and CDR2 is YFSETQ in the germline V gene. Trimming took 1 base from V and 13 from J; bases not matched to a gene: 11. The CDR3 consists of 13 residues. Here the CDR3 DNA reads TGCGCCAGCAGCTTGTCGGCTCAGGGGGTGACATACTTC. This sequence encodes CASSLSAQGVTYF.

Turning to this clonotype: A much larger clone lies one base from this, so it may be a read error. The V and J genes are TRBV7-2 and TRBJ2-3, with a tentative D call TRBD1 (5 bases). This CDR3 has 17 residues. Germline CDR1 is SGHTA and CDR2 is FQGNSA. The CDR3 nucleotides are TGTGCCAGCAGCTCCCACAGGTATCCAGCCGCCCCAGATCCGCAGTATTTT. This sequence encodes CASSSHRYPAAPDPQYF.

The chain recombines TRBV29-1 with TRBJ2-3, with TRBD2 matching 7 bases. Germline CDR1 is SQVTM and CDR2 is ANQGSEA. This CDR3 is built from 15 residues. The V gene end was trimmed by 0 bases and the J gene end by 11 bases; junction bases not matched to a gene: 14. CDR3 protein: CSVEDRLAAVNEQYF. The CDR3 nucleotides read TGCAGCGTTGAAGATCGTCTAGCGGCAGTCAATGAGCAGTATTTT.

This clonotype came up many times. V and J are TRBV7-9 and TRBJ2-7; D possibly corresponds to TRBD1 (6 bases). With 6 bases removed from V and 3 bases from J, the gap between germline ends came to 12 bases. The CDR3 sequence is 13 residues long. Germline V gives CDR1 SEHNR, CDR2 FQNEAQ (reference sequence). The CDR3 loop reads CASRQSQGYEQYF. CDR3 nucleotides: TGTGCCAGCAGACAATCACAGGGCTACGAGCAGTACTTC.

This clonotype was counted many times. The CDR3 DNA is TGTGCCAGCAGCAGAACAGGGTCAGATTCACCCCTCCACTTT. As protein: CASSRTGSDSPLHF. The chain is built from TRBV5-6 and TRBJ1-6, with D possibly being TRBD1 (6 bases). This CDR3 has 14 amino acids. In germline, CDR1 is SGHDT, CDR2 YYEEEE. V was trimmed by 4 bases and J by 8 bases, leaving 13 bases between them. Full variable domain (outside the CDR3, taken from reference TRBV5-6 and TRBJ1-6): DAGVTQSPTHLIKTRGQQVTLRCSPKSGHDTVSWYQQALGQGPQFIFQYYEEEERQRGNFPDRFSGHQFPNYSSELNVNALLLGDSALYLCASSRTGSDSPLHFGNGTRLTVT.

This clonotype was observed at least ten times. The rearrangement joins TRBV11-3 to TRBJ2-3, with D tentatively TRBD2 (6 bases). This CDR3 is 15 amino acids long. Germline V CDR1 and CDR2: SGHNT, YENEEA. Trimming cost V 7 bases and J 0 bases, with 14 bases left between them. This CDR3 is CASNHGGISTDTQYF. The CDR3, as DNA: TGTGCCAGCAACCATGGCGGGATAAGCACAGATACGCAGTATTTT.

This clonotype has ten or more counts. This rearrangement joins TRBV7-2 to TRBJ2-3; D is possibly TRBD2 (6 bases). This CDR3 is 16 amino acids long. V lost 5 bases to trimming and J lost 0 bases, with 15 bases between them. In germline, CDR1 is SGHTA, CDR2 FQGNSA. The CDR3 protein is CASSTLAASSTDTQYF. The CDR3 DNA reads as TGTGCCAGCAGCACCTTAGCGGCTTCTAGCACAGATACGCAGTATTTT.

This clonotype was seen ten or more times. The rearrangement links TRBV2 to TRBJ2-2; tentatively, D is TRBD1 or TRBD2 (6 bases each). The V end lost 9 bases, the J end lost 2 bases, and 10 bases lay between the germline ends. Germline CDR1 and CDR2: SNHLY and FYNNEI. This CDR3 region has 13 residues. For the CDR3, the DNA is TGTGCCAGGGGGGGCCCAAACACCGGGGAGCTGTTTTTT. It specifies CARGGPNTGELFF.

The chain uses TRBV2 and TRBJ1-1; 9 bases agree with TRBD1. The CDR3 spans 14 residues. Trimming at V came to 6 bases and at J to 5 bases, leaving 7 bases not matched to a gene. Germline assignment: CDR1 SNHLY and CDR2 FYNNEI. CDR3 region: CASSRGQGRTEAFF. In DNA, the CDR3 is TGTGCCAGCAGCCGGGGACAGGGTAGGACTGAAGCTTTCTTT.

The chain joins TRBV3-1 to TRBJ1-2, with D perhaps matching TRBD1 (6 bases). Trimming took 0 bases from V and 2 from J, leaving 10 bases between them. The CDR3 sequence is 15 residues long. Germline loops: CDR1 LGHDT, CDR2 YNNKEL (reference sequence). DNA of the CDR3: TGTGCCAGCAGCCAAGATTTTGGGGGCAACTATGGCTACACCTTC. Translated, it gives CASSQDFGGNYGYTF.

As to this clonotype: A much larger clone is a single base away; this may be a read error. The genes are TRBV19 and TRBJ2-3, with TRBD2 matching 7 bases. The CDR3 length is 14 residues. Germline trimming cut 9 bases from V and 1 base from J; bases unmatched to any gene: 7. The germline V gene has CDR1 LNHDA and CDR2 SQIVND (reference sequence). CDR3 loop: CARRPREGTDTQYF. The CDR3 nucleotides read TGTGCCAGGAGACCCCGGGAGGGCACAGATACGCAGTATTTT.

The rearrangement links TRBV7-8 to TRBJ2-6; tentative D call: TRBD1 (6 bases). The V gene lost 5 bases and the J gene lost 6 bases, with 11 bases spanning the gap. CDR1 and CDR2 from the germline V gene are SGHVS and FQNEAQ. This CDR3 region has 14 residues. CDR3 loop: CASSLGGQANVLTF. The DNA of the CDR3 is TGTGCCAGCAGCCTAGGGGGACAGGCCAACGTCCTGACTTTC.

This clonotype was counted between two and nine times. CDR3 bases: TGTGCCATCAGTCCTTACTCCGGACAGGGGGTTGGTGAAGCTTTCTTT. This encodes CAISPYSGQGVGEAFF. V usage is TRBV10-3 and J usage is TRBJ1-1; 10 nucleotides align to TRBD1. V gave up 5 bases and J gave up 7 bases; unmatched junction bases: 13. The CDR3 is 16 residues long. From germline, CDR1 is ENHRY and CDR2 SYGVKD.

This clonotype was observed at least ten times. J is TRBJ1-6 and V is TRBV30; possible D gene TRBD1, 5 bases. The CDR3 covers 15 residues. Between the trimmed V and J ends, which lost 4 bases and 7 bases, there was a span of 17 bases. Germline V CDR1 and CDR2: GTSNPN, SVGIG (reference sequence). CDR3: CAWTGGGFSNSPLHF. The CDR3 DNA is TGTGCCTGGACCGGGGGGGGGTTCTCGAATTCACCCCTCCACTTT.

This clonotype was counted a few times. The chain recombines TRBV6-5 with TRBJ2-5; D gene uncertain. The CDR3 runs to 15 residues. V was clipped by 6 bases and J by 1 base, with 15 bases between them. Germline V gene lookup returns CDR1 MNHEY and CDR2 SVGAGI. The CDR3 spells CASRPSRMAQETQYF. In DNA form, the CDR3 reads TGTGCCAGCAGACCTTCCCGGATGGCCCAAGAGACCCAGTACTTC.

In this sample, this clonotype turned up many times. The genes are TRBV7-9 and TRBJ2-2; D may correspond to TRBD1 or TRBD2 (5 bases each). The CDR3 spans 14 residues. CDR1 is SEHNR and CDR2 is FQNEAQ in the germline V gene (reference sequence). Deletions cut 6 bases from V and 6 bases from J, with 14 bases between. The CDR3 loop is CASSFEGRPGELFF. In DNA form, the CDR3 reads TGTGCCAGCAGTTTTGAGGGGCGGCCCGGGGAGCTGTTTTTT.